This T cell receptor (beta chain) was found in a study of radiotherapy plus CTLA-4 blockade in lung cancer. Looking at the study overall: An objective response was seen in about 18% of patients, and disease control in around 33%.

The germline gives CDR1 WNHNN, CDR2 SYGVQD (reference sequence). The V and J ends lost 5 bases and 3 bases, in that order; junction bases with no gene match: 3. The CDR3 has 14 residues. The study treated chemo-refractory metastatic non-small-cell lung cancer patients with focal radiation plus ipilimumab CTLA-4 blockade. Whole-study results and caveats: There was expansion of tumor-derived TCR clones in blood after radiotherapy plus ipilimumab. Interferon-beta, together with early blood T cell clone dynamics, reportedly best predicted response.

Here immunoSEQ multiplex PCR was the method, and the copy in TCRdb shows in-frame clones only, minus some. The table lists 50,000 to 65,000 clones, around 80% of them singletons, with 16% in the top ten. As for this clone: Its target is not known.

The chain joins TRBV10-1 to TRBJ2-3, with TRBD2 matching 9 bases. The specimen was peripheral blood, collected from a patient treated with radiotherapy plus ipilimumab. The sequence was collected from a human donor with non-small cell lung cancer who had a complete response to radiotherapy plus ipilimumab. CDR3 bases: TGCGCCAGCAGTCAGACTAGCGGAACAGATACGCAGTATTTT. This gives the protein CASSQTSGTDTQYF.